Described below is a single T cell receptor beta chain sequence and its context. This clonotype was found a few times. Its antigen is currently not known. There are no base qualities to consult, and no much larger clone falls within one base. TCR beta CDR3 regions were amplified from RNA transcripts. The TCR CDR3 was subjected to a first round of RT-PCR using the HTBI primer set and the Qiagen OneStep RT-PCR kit. The libraries were constructed in a second round of multiplex PCR and then size-selected and purified. Sequencing of the libraries was done on an Illumina HiSeq2000 using paired-end 100 bp reads. The original methods were these. Raw data were processed with SOAPnuke, discarding reads with adapters, uncalled bases, mean Phred below 15, or no exact constant-primer or identifier match. COPE v1.2.5 was used to merge the high-quality paired reads, and each unique nucleotide sequence was defined as a clonotype. Clonotypes were aligned to IMGT TRBV, TRBD and TRBJ reference segments using MiTCR v1.1. The analysis included only V-J combinations with a frequency above 0.0001, which together covered around 99% of the repertoires. A TCS score was defined as the ratio of F50 (clonal expansion) to E x V (chaos), with BLOSUM62-based TCRdist applied between CDR3 peptides within each V-J. Welch's t-statistics and random forest reduced approximately 520 V-J features to around 14, which were used in a naive Bayes classifier (R e1071). TCRdb took the public reads, trimmed them with fastp at Q25, ran MiXCR for clone calling and kept in-frame beta chains. Identical CDR3 proteins give one entry, which carries the most common genes and DNA. TCRdb assigned the V and J calls; the authors' analysis was not used. The sample profile shows under 250,000 distinct CDR3 sequences; 17% of them were found once. The ten largest make up approximately 50% of the sample.

These data originate in a study of T cells in Graves' hyperthyroidism and ophthalmopathy (dated by TCRdb to between 2018 and 2021). Describing the broader study: Peripheral blood samples were taken at the time of initial diagnosis, prior to any treatment. According to the paper, TCR Vbeta CDR3 sequencing was carried out on around 140 peripheral blood samples, which came from about 45 ophthalmopathy, roughly 75 hyperthyroidism and roughly 17 progressor patients. Thyroid tissue and blood T-cell repertoires from about six Graves' hyperthyroidism patients were also compared in the study. For training and testing, the roughly 93 patients in the discovery cohort were randomly divided in a 7:3 ratio. Prospective prediction of ophthalmopathy was tested in an independent validation cohort of approximately 18 hyperthyroidism patients and some 17 patients who later progressed to ophthalmopathy. To identify distinguishing TCR V-J signatures, a discovery cohort of 90 to 100 patients was used, comprising roughly 45 with Graves' ophthalmopathy and 57 with stable Graves' hyperthyroidism. After blood sampling, hyperthyroidism patients were treated with methimazole at a starting dose of 30 mg daily, and ophthalmopathy patients were treated with high-dose intravenous methylprednisolone. What the authors observed across the whole study: Sample size was not statistically predetermined, and blinding of investigators to group allocation was not performed. In cross-validation, a model built on a 13 V-J signature told ophthalmopathy apart from stable hyperthyroidism with 85% to 90% sensitivity and about 81% specificity, and in testing the same model reached 80%/75%. Blood samples also contained most of the expanded thyroid clonotypes (frequency above 0.001), which suggests that blood repertoires may reflect thyroid immune responses. During validation, the model predicted progression to ophthalmopathy a median of roughly 7.1 months ahead of onset, with almost 71% sensitivity and 72% to 80% specificity.

The CDR3 spans 14 residues, from the cysteine through the phenylalanine. The DNA shown is the 42-base CDR3, in frame from base 1. Sequences SNHLY (CDR1) and FYNNEI (CDR2) are obtained from the germline V gene. V is cut by 8 bases and J by 1 base, and the space between the germline ends is 14 bases. Stable Graves' hyperthyroidism was defined as no progression to ophthalmopathy during 18 months of follow-up. Hyperthyroidism patients were newly diagnosed, with disease duration under 2 months, and aged 18 to 65 years. Patients with uncontrolled infections, other autoimmune diseases, pregnancy or lactation were excluded. Diagnoses relied on clinical symptoms, serum thyroxine and TRAb, thyroid ultrasound and orbital computed tomography. Ficoll-Paque density gradient centrifugation was used to isolate PBMCs from approximately 11 ml of fresh peripheral blood. Trizol reagent was used to extract total RNA, and RNA quality was then checked on an Agilent 2100 Bioanalyzer.

Sequencing used blood. The rearranged chain carries TRBV2 and TRBJ2-5; the D call is possibly TRBD1 or TRBD2, each sharing 5 bases. The TCR originated in a man aged 50 to 60 with Graves' hyperthyroidism. The base sequence is TGTGCCAGCTTTCGGTCCGGGACCCAAGAGACCCAGTACTTC. Translated, this is CASFRSGTQETQYF.